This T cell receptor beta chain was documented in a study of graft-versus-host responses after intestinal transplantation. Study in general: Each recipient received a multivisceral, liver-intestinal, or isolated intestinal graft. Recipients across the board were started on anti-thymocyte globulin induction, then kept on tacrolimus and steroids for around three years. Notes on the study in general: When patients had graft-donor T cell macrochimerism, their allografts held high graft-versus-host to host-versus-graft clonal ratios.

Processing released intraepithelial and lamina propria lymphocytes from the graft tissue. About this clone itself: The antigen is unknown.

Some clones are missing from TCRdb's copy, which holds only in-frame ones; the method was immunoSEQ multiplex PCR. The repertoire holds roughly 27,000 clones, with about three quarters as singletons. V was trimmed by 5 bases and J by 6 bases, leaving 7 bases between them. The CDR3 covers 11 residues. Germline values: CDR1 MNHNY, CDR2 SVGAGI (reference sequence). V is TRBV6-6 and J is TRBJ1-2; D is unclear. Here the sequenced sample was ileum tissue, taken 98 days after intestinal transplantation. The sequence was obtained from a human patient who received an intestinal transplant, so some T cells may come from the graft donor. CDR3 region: CASSELDGYTF. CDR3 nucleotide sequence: TGTGCCAGCAGTGAACTTGATGGCTACACCTTC.